This TCR beta chain was captured by sequencing in a study of blood T cell repertoires in COVID-19. Germline-derived CDR1 and CDR2 are SEHNR and FQNEAQ (reference sequence). CDR3 length: 14 amino acids. The ends lost 2 bases at V and 3 bases at J; junction bases unmatched: 4. Source study methods: Estimates of nucleated cell counts were drawn from the amplification of reference gene primers. Sequencing was performed with immunoSEQ multiplex PCR; in TCRdb, only in-frame clones are kept and a portion is missing. V, J and clone size reflect that table, while D and trimming were determined from the DNA. Of around 280,000 clones in the sample, about nine tenths were seen once.

The rearrangement uses TRBV7-9 and TRBJ2-7, with 7 positions matching TRBD1. This TCR was sampled from a woman aged 45-65 years who had recovered from COVID-19. Sequencing was done on a sample of peripheral blood. CDR3 bases: TGTGCCAGCAGCTTAACGGGACAGCTCTACGAGCAGTACTTC. It translates to CASSLTGQLYEQYF.